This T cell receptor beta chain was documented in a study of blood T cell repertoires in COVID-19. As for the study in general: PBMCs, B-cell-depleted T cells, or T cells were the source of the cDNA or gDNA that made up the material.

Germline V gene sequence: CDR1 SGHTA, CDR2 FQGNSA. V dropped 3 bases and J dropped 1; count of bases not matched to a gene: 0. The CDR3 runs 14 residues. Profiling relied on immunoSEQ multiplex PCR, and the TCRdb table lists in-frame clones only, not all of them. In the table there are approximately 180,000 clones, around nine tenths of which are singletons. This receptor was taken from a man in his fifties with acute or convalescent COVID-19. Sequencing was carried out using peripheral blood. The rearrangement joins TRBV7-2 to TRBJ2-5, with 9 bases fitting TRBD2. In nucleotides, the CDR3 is TGTGCCAGCAGCTTGACTAGCGGCCAAGAGACCCAGTACTTC. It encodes CASSLTSGQETQYF. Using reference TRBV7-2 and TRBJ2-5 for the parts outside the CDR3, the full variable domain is GAGVSQSPSNKVTEKGKDVELRCDPISGHTALYWYRQSLGQGLEFLIYFQGNSAPDKSGLPSDRFSAERTGGSVSTLTIQRTQQEDSAVYLCASSLTSGQETQYFGPGTRLLVL.